A single sample is the source of the 22 T cell receptor beta chains below, sequenced in a study of blood T cell repertoires in COVID-19. The repertoire was sequenced with immunoSEQ multiplex PCR; TCRdb's copy has only in-frame clones and lacks some. Among some 290,000 clones listed, 85% to 90% were seen once. The sample consisted of peripheral blood. The receptors originated from a woman younger than 45 with COVID-19, enrolled during active disease.

The J gene is TRBJ2-7, the V gene TRBV6-5; 8 bases agree with TRBD2. Germline lookup yields CDR1 MNHEY and CDR2 SVGAGI. V was clipped by 6 bases and J by 2 bases; unmatched bases: 9. CDR3 length: 15 residues. CDR3 amino acids: CASSAHSGKTYEQYF. The CDR3 DNA follows: TGTGCCAGCAGCGCACATAGCGGGAAGACCTACGAGCAGTACTTC.

The V gene is TRBV11-3, the J gene TRBJ2-3, with TRBD2 identical over 7 bases. With 5 bases clipped from V and 4 bases from J, the junction kept 6 bases outside the gene matches. Germline assignment: CDR1 SGHNT and CDR2 YENEEA. The CDR3 length is 14 residues. The chain's CDR3 is CASSPPTSPDTQYF. The CDR3 coding sequence is TGTGCCAGCAGCCCACCGACTAGCCCAGATACGCAGTATTTT.

The V and J genes are TRBV7-3 and TRBJ2-1; 7 bases agree with TRBD1. The CDR3 spans 13 residues. CDR1 is SGHTA, CDR2 FQGTGA, per germline. J was trimmed by 10 bases and V by 1 base; bases with no gene match: 4. The CDR3 reads CASSLRDRVEQFF. Here the CDR3 DNA reads TGTGCCAGCAGCTTAAGGGACAGAGTGGAGCAGTTCTTC.

The CDR3 sequence: CAISPLAGRNTGELFF. The CDR3 DNA reads as TGTGCCATCAGTCCACTAGCGGGAAGGAACACCGGGGAGCTGTTTTTT. The gene calls are TRBV10-3 and TRBJ2-2; 10 bases map to TRBD2. The CDR3 covers 16 residues. J lost 1 base, V lost 5 bases, and 4 bases had no gene match. The V gene's germline CDR1 is ENHRY and CDR2 SYGVKD.

V and J are TRBV19 and TRBJ1-1; the match to TRBD1 covers 7 bases. Per germline, CDR1 LNHDA and CDR2 SQIVND (reference sequence). V trimming: 3 bases; J trimming: 5 bases; junction bases outside the gene matches: 3. The CDR3 covers 13 residues. This CDR3 reads CASSISRGTEAFF. The CDR3, as DNA: TGTGCCAGTAGTATCTCCAGGGGGACTGAAGCTTTCTTT. The full variable domain, with the rest looked up from reference TRBV19 and TRBJ1-1, is DGGITQSPKYLFRKEGQNVTLSCEQNLNHDAMYWYRQDPGQGLRLIYYSQIVNDFQKGDIAEGYSVSREKKESFPLTVTSAQKNPTAFYLCASSISRGTEAFFGQGTRLTVV.

The chain uses TRBV7-2 and TRBJ2-1; a possible D gene is TRBD2 (5 bases). CDR1 is SGHTA, CDR2 FQGNSA, per germline. This CDR3 contains 14 residues. V was clipped by 5 bases and J by 5 bases, with 13 bases between them. CDR3 bases: TGTGCCAGCAGCCTAGACTATGAGGACAATGAGCAGTTCTTC. Amino acid sequence: CASSLDYEDNEQFF.

The chain joins TRBV6-2 or TRBV6-3 to TRBJ2-7; TRBD1 agrees at 11 bases. Germline lookup yields CDR1 MNHEY and CDR2 SVGEGT. The CDR3 loop spans 17 amino acids. The V gene end was trimmed by 0 bases and the J gene end by 5 bases; junction bases not matched to a gene: 9. The DNA of the CDR3 is TGTGCCAGCAGTTACTCGAATCTAGGACAGGGGGCAGACGAGCAGTACTTC. Its translation is CASSYSNLGQGADEQYF.

The genes are TRBV27 and TRBJ2-1; D is possibly TRBD2 (5 bases). Germline lookup yields CDR1 MNHEY and CDR2 SMNVEV (reference sequence). The CDR3 is made up of 15 amino acids. Deletions cut 3 bases from V and 3 bases from J, with 12 bases between. CDR3 nucleotide sequence: TGTGCCAGCAGTTTTGACCGCGGGTTCTACAATGAGCAGTTCTTC. This codes for CASSFDRGFYNEQFF.

The V gene is TRBV19, the J gene TRBJ2-7; 8 bases map to TRBD1. The germline V gene encodes CDR1 LNHDA and CDR2 SQIVND (reference sequence). This CDR3 has 13 residues. V gave up 9 bases and J gave up 4 bases; unmatched junction bases: 8. The CDR3 DNA follows: TGTGCCAGCACCGGGACAGGAAGGTACGAGCAGTACTTC. This sequence encodes CASTGTGRYEQYF.

The chain employs TRBV19 and TRBJ1-3, with D possibly matching TRBD1 (6 bases). There are 12 residues in the CDR3. Germline CDR1 reads LNHDA; CDR2 reads SQIVND (reference sequence). V was clipped by 9 bases and J by 2 bases, with 8 bases between them. CDR3 loop: CASYRAGNTIYF. For the CDR3, the DNA is TGTGCCAGCTACAGGGCTGGAAACACCATATATTTT.

To note about this clone: A read error may account for a junction end that differs from germline. V and J are TRBV3-1 (or the pseudogene TRBV3-2) and TRBJ1-4, with D tentatively TRBD1 (6 bases). CDR3 length equals 15 residues. CDR1 is LGHDT, CDR2 YNNKEL, per germline (reference sequence). The CDR3 loop is CASNQTVTGNEKLFF. The CDR3 nucleotides read TGTGCCAGCAACCAAACCGTCACAGGGAATGAAAAACTGTTTTTT.

The V gene is TRBV7-2, the J gene TRBJ1-2; D is ambiguous. CDR1 is SGHTA and CDR2 is FQGNSA in the germline V gene. Trimming left V 1 base short and J 8 bases short, with 23 bases between. The CDR3 is made up of 17 amino acids. The CDR3 coding sequence is TGTGCCAGCAGCTTAGGACTTAAACGGGTTATATATGGCGGCTACACCTTC. It encodes CASSLGLKRVIYGGYTF.

This clone was seen a single time. The chain uses TRBV12-2 and TRBJ2-1; TRBD1, as called in the table, went unchecked against the DNA. TRBV12-2 is a documented pseudogene. This CDR3 is 16 amino acids long. CDR3 sequence (DNA): TGTGCAAGTCGGTATTACAGCAGGTTCTCCTACAATGAGCAGTTCTTC. This sequence encodes CASRYYSRFSYNEQFF.

The rearrangement uses TRBV4-1 and TRBJ1-3, with D perhaps TRBD1 (6 bases). The CDR3 runs 17 residues. Germline values: CDR1 MGHRA, CDR2 YSYEKL. Trimming took off 3 bases at V and 6 bases at J, with 21 bases between the two ends. CDR3 nucleotides: TGCGCCAGCAGCCAGAAATTCACAGGGTTTCAGGCAAACACCATATATTTT. The encoded protein is CASSQKFTGFQANTIYF.

Comments on this clone: Other DNA sequences in the sample encode the same CDR3. V usage is TRBV18 and J usage is TRBJ1-5; TRBD1 matches 7 bases. The V gene end was trimmed by 3 bases and the J gene end by 4 bases; junction bases not matched to a gene: 3. The CDR3 is 14 amino acids. Germline values: CDR1 KGHSH, CDR2 LQKENI. The CDR3 is CASSPSGGNQPQHF. Here the CDR3 DNA reads TGTGCCAGCTCACCGTCAGGGGGAAATCAGCCCCAGCATTTT.

J is TRBJ1-5 and V is TRBV25-1; D remains ambiguous. This CDR3 comprises 14 residues. Trimming stripped 3 bases from V and 3 bases from J, with 9 bases between. The germline V gene has CDR1 MGHDK and CDR2 SYGVNS. The CDR3 DNA reads as TGTGCCAGCAGTGAGAGCGGGATCAATCAGCCCCAGCATTTT. Amino acid sequence: CASSESGINQPQHF.

DNA for the CDR3: TGCAGCGCCGCCGGGACAGGCTCACCCTACGAGCAGTACTTC. Translating it yields CSAAGTGSPYEQYF. The chain employs TRBV29-1 and TRBJ2-7; TRBD1 agrees at 8 bases. Germline CDR1 reads SQVTM; CDR2 reads ANQGSEA. The CDR3 is made up of 14 amino acids. Trimming removed 7 bases from V and 2 bases from J; junction bases left unmatched: 10.

The V and J genes are TRBV3-1 (or the pseudogene TRBV3-2) and TRBJ1-2; D is unclear. V lost 3 bases and J 8 bases, leaving 7 bases between the germline ends. The germline CDR1 and CDR2 sequences are LGHDT and YNNKEL (reference sequence). CDR3 length: 11 amino acids. CDR3 DNA sequence: TGTGCCAGCAGCCAGGCGGGGGGCTACACCTTC. It is translated as CASSQAGGYTF.

The V gene is TRBV7-2, the J gene TRBJ2-3; 7 bases are shared with TRBD2. Germline V CDR1 and CDR2: SGHTA, FQGNSA. The V segment lost 7 bases and the J segment 9 bases; nucleotides outside the gene matches: 16. The CDR3 is 15 residues long. The CDR3 DNA reads as TGTGCCAGCACTCCCCCCGGAATAGCGGGTGCAACGCAGTATTTT. Its translation is CASTPPGIAGATQYF.

V usage is TRBV10-3 and J usage is TRBJ2-1; 10 bases align to TRBD1. Germline CDR1 is ENHRY and CDR2 is SYGVKD. The CDR3 is 16 residues long. Trimming cost V 6 bases and J 9 bases; bases outside gene matches: 14. CDR3 protein: CAIREPRDRGQGEQFF. In DNA, the CDR3 is TGTGCCATCAGGGAACCCCGGGACAGGGGACAGGGTGAGCAGTTCTTC.

The genes are TRBV20-1 and TRBJ2-7; 7 positions match TRBD1. Germline CDR1 and CDR2: DFQATT and SNEGSKA (reference sequence). This CDR3 has 12 residues. The V and J ends lost 3 bases and 2 bases, in that order; junction bases with no gene match: 1. The CDR3 bases are TGCAGTGCTAGTGGACAGGCCTACGAGCAGTACTTC. It yields the protein CSASGQAYEQYF.

The chain employs TRBV5-1 and TRBJ1-5; 10 bases agree with TRBD1. CDR3 length: 15 residues. The ends lost 2 bases at V and 5 bases at J; junction bases unmatched: 4. CDR1 is SGHRS and CDR2 is YFSETQ in the germline V gene. CDR3 sequence: CASSFDGTGDQPQHF. The CDR3 DNA is TGCGCCAGCAGCTTCGACGGGACAGGGGATCAGCCCCAGCATTTT.